The 10 T cell receptor beta chains below all came from one sample that was sequenced in a study of cytomegalovirus exposure and HLA in healthy donors. PCR employed 60 Vbeta and 13 Jbeta primers. The table came from immunoSEQ multiplex PCR; TCRdb's copy has only in-frame clones and leaves some out. Among tens of thousands of clones, around three fifths were seen once, and the ten largest hold about 22%. The sample was PBMCs. Receptor source: a woman between 50 and 59 years old in good health and CMV-seropositive.

The chain combines TRBV5-1 with TRBJ2-1, with 8 nucleotides matching TRBD1. Germline values: CDR1 SGHRS, CDR2 YFSETQ. V lost 3 bases and J lost 3; bases outside the gene matches: 8. The CDR3 consists of 16 residues. The CDR3: CASSSRTGTGYNEQFF. Here the CDR3 DNA reads TGCGCCAGCAGCTCACGCACCGGGACAGGCTACAATGAGCAGTTCTTC.

The chain links TRBV5-1 to TRBJ2-7, with 8 nucleotides matching TRBD1. The junction had 4 bases not matched to a gene; V was cut back by 3 bases and J by 2 bases. CDR1 SGHRS and CDR2 YFSETQ come from the germline V gene. This CDR3 spans 14 amino acids. CDR3 loop: CASSWGTGAYEQYF. The CDR3 DNA follows: TGCGCCAGCAGCTGGGGGACAGGTGCCTACGAGCAGTACTTC.

The chain is built from TRBV28 and TRBJ1-5; 9 bases map to TRBD1. Germline V gene sequence: CDR1 MDHEN, CDR2 SYDVKM. This CDR3 has 15 amino acids. The trim removed 6 bases at V and 5 bases at J, leaving 8 bases unmatched. The CDR3 sequence: CASSLTGGWDQPQHF. The CDR3 DNA is TGTGCCAGCAGCCTAACAGGGGGCTGGGATCAGCCCCAGCATTTT.

This clone was detected ten times or more. This chain uses TRBV10-2 with TRBJ1-5; D uncertain. Germline CDR1 is WSHSY and CDR2 is SAAADI. The CDR3 runs 13 residues. V was pared by 3 bases and J by 3 bases, with 6 bases between. DNA of the CDR3: TGCGCCAGCAGTGACGGTCACAATCAGCCCCAGCATTTT. Its translation is CASSDGHNQPQHF.

This clone was seen a handful of times. The V call is TRBV9, the J call TRBJ1-6; D gene uncertain. CDR1 SGDLS and CDR2 YYNGEE come from the germline V gene. Trimming shortened V by 0 bases and J by 6 bases, and 10 bases separated the two germline ends. This CDR3 has 15 amino acids. CDR3 loop: CASSVGGRFNSPLHF. CDR3 sequence (DNA): TGTGCCAGCAGCGTAGGAGGGCGTTTTAATTCACCCCTCCACTTT.

The V gene is TRBV7-9, the J gene TRBJ2-4; 7 nucleotides match TRBD1. Germline V gives CDR1 SEHNR, CDR2 FQNEAQ (reference sequence). The length of the CDR3 is 18 residues. V lost 1 base, J lost 1 base, and 10 bases stayed unmatched. CDR3 residues: CASSLGEGGRGAKNIQYF. Written as DNA, the CDR3 is TGTGCCAGCAGCTTAGGGGAAGGTGGCAGGGGGGCCAAAAACATTCAGTACTTC.

V usage is TRBV28 and J usage is TRBJ2-5; 7 positions agree with TRBD1. The end of the DNA aligns better with TRBJ2-7, so the J call may be wrong. CDR3 size: 14 residues. CDR1 is MDHEN, CDR2 SYDVKM, per germline. CDR3 in DNA: TGTGCCAGCAGTTTAGGGACAGAAGCCTACGAGCAGTACTTC. Translation gives CASSLGTEAYEQYF.

The chain joins TRBV6-5 to TRBJ1-5, with a tentative D call TRBD1 (5 bases). The CDR3 loop spans 13 amino acids. Trimming took 4 bases from V and 4 from J, leaving 8 bases between them. Looked up from germline, CDR1 is MNHEY and CDR2 is SVGAGI. CDR3 loop: CASSFTGNQPQHF. CDR3 DNA sequence: TGTGCCAGCAGTTTTACAGGAAATCAGCCCCAGCATTTT.

A few counts support this clone. J is TRBJ2-5 and V is TRBV5-5; the D is unclear. The CDR3 is made up of 14 amino acids. V was clipped by 4 bases and J by 5 bases, with 15 bases between them. Germline V gene data show CDR1 as SGHKS and CDR2 as YYEKEE (reference sequence). CDR3 residues: CASSQGVGLETQYF. The CDR3, as DNA: TGTGCCAGCAGCCAAGGAGTTGGGTTGGAGACCCAGTACTTC. Full variable domain (rest looked up from reference TRBV5-5 and TRBJ2-5): DAGVTQSPTHLIKTRGQQVTLRCSPISGHKSVSWYQQVLGQGPQFIFQYYEKEERGRGNFPDRFSARQFPNYSSELNVNALLLGDSALYLCASSQGVGLETQYFGPGTRLLVL.

On this clone: Other DNA sequences within the sample encode an identical CDR3. The CDR3 DNA is TGTGCCAGCAGTTTGGGACAGGGAAGTCAGCCCCAGCATTTT. Protein sequence: CASSLGQGSQPQHF. This chain links TRBV28 with TRBJ1-5; 9 positions agree with TRBD1. Trimming at V came to 3 bases and at J to 6 bases, leaving 3 bases not matched to a gene. The CDR3 is 14 amino acids. In germline, CDR1 is MDHEN, CDR2 SYDVKM. Complete variable domain (other parts from reference TRBV28 and TRBJ1-5): DVKVTQSSRYLVKRTGEKVFLECVQDMDHENMFWYRQDPGLGLRLIYFSYDVKMKEKGDIPEGYSVSREKKERFSLILESASTNQTSMYLCASSLGQGSQPQHFGDGTRLSIL.